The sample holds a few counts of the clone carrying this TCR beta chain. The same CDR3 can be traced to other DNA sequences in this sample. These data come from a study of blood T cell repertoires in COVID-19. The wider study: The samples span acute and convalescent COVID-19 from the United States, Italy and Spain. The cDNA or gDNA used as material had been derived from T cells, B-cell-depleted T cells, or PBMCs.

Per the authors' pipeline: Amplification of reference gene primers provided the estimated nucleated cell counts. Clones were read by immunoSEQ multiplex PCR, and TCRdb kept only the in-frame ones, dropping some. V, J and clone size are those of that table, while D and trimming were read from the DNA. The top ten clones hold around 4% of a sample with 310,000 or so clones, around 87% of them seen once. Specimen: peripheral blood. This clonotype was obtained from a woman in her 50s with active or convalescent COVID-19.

The CDR3 region has the DNA TGTGCCAGCAGCGTGGACAGCAACTATGGCTACACCTTC. Protein product: CASSVDSNYGYTF. The chain combines TRBV9 with TRBJ1-2; D may be TRBD1 (6 bases). The CDR3 spans 13 residues. Germline V gene lookup returns CDR1 SGDLS and CDR2 YYNGEE. Deletions cut 2 bases from V and 2 bases from J, with 7 bases between.